What follows is one TCR beta chain and its context. What it binds is unknown. Sequencing was performed with immunoSEQ multiplex PCR; in TCRdb, only in-frame clones are kept and a portion is missing. The data hold some 16,000 clones, with more than 75% observed a single time. This record belongs to a study of T cells in pancreatic ductal adenocarcinoma. Findings and limits, study-wide: Unique clonotypes were roughly 8-fold more numerous in blood than in tumor.

The selected patients with pancreatic ductal adenocarcinoma had surgery but no neoadjuvant therapy. Germline-derived CDR1 and CDR2 are SGHRS and YFSETQ. This CDR3 has 15 residues. With 4 bases clipped from V and 0 bases from J, the junction kept 6 bases outside the gene matches. This chain uses TRBV5-1 with TRBJ1-2; 7 bases are a match to TRBD1. This sequence originates from a human donor with pancreatic ductal adenocarcinoma. Sequencing used PBMCs. The CDR3 here is CASSRTGEANYGYTF. The CDR3 nucleotides are TGCGCCAGCAGCCGCACAGGGGAAGCTAACTATGGCTACACCTTC.